This TCR beta chain was obtained from a study of shared clonotypes between healthy human individuals. Regarding this clone: What it recognizes is unknown.

Using immunoSEQ multiplex PCR, the repertoire was profiled, and TCRdb retains in-frame clones only, with some absent. The sample has around 2.5 million clones; approximately 94% are singletons. General study points: The low donor count limited represented genetic and exposure-history diversity.

Germline V gene data show CDR1 as MDHEN and CDR2 as SYDVKM. CDR3 length: 14 residues. V was clipped by 6 bases and J by 0 bases; unmatched bases: 4. Source material: naive CD4+ T cells from PBMCs. Noted subset: CD45RA+ positively selected. This TCR came from a man in his late teens or twenties in good health. Some clones in this sample may be carry-over from other donors' samples. The chain employs TRBV28 and TRBJ1-1, with TRBD1 matching 7 bases. The CDR3 sequence is CASSEGQMNTEAFF. For the CDR3, the DNA is TGTGCCAGCAGCGAGGGACAGATGAACACTGAAGCTTTCTTT. The full variable domain, in which reference TRBV28 and TRBJ1-1 provide the parts outside the CDR3, is DVKVTQSSRYLVKRTGEKVFLECVQDMDHENMFWYRQDPGLGLRLIYFSYDVKMKEKGDIPEGYSVSREKKERFSLILESASTNQTSMYLCASSEGQMNTEAFFGQGTRLTVV.